The sequence of this TCR beta chain was determined in a study of response to subunit inactivated influenza vaccine. The V gene lost 0 bases and the J gene lost 9 bases, with 15 bases spanning the gap. The germline V gene encodes CDR1 LGHNA and CDR2 YSLEER. This CDR3 has 14 amino acids. Points from the study as a whole: It was the authors' suggestion that each seasonal influenza vaccination recruits few new T cells.

Many counts were recorded for this clonotype. Its cognate antigen is unknown. MiXCR, applied by TCRdb to the RT-PCR reads, yields one record per CDR3 protein. The data show approximately 480,000 distinct CDR3 sequences, approximately 11% seen once. The material sequenced was PBMCs from blood, taken 45 days after vaccination. This rearrangement joins TRBV4-3 to TRBJ2-7; D unresolved. The sequence came from a man aged 50 to 60 who received an inactivated influenza vaccine. CDR3 residues: CASSQDINDVTQYF. DNA for the CDR3: TGCGCCAGCAGCCAAGATATTAACGACGTTACGCAGTACTTC.